Listed here is a single T cell receptor (beta chain). The antigen is unknown. This record belongs to a study of cytomegalovirus exposure and HLA in healthy donors. The germline gives CDR1 SGHTA, CDR2 FQGNSA. V was pared by 5 bases and J by 7 bases, with 12 bases between. The CDR3 covers 13 residues. Whole-study findings and limits: A list of 164 TCR beta chains associated with cytomegalovirus was given.

Assay: immunoSEQ multiplex PCR; the TCRdb copy retains only in-frame clones and omits some. The table includes roughly 180,000 clones, 86% detected once. The clonotype originates from a man aged 25-45 years in good health and CMV-seropositive. This chain uses TRBV7-2 with TRBJ1-5, with unresolved D. Material for sequencing was PBMCs. The CDR3 spells CASSPYRRQPQHF. The CDR3, as DNA: TGTGCCAGCAGCCCCTATCGGCGGCAGCCCCAGCATTTT.